The 14 T cell receptor beta chains listed next were all sequenced from one sample in a study of T-cell memory formation after mild COVID-19. TCRdb called the 5' RACE reads again in MiXCR, with one record for every CDR3 protein. This sample yields some 160,000 distinct CDR3 sequences, of which 31% are seen a single time; approximately 12% belongs to the top ten. Sequencing input: PBMCs or a T cell subset sorted from them (not recorded which). The receptors come from an adult woman who had mild COVID-19 (a few samples of this study predate the infection). Cell type and time point are not known.

The table lists this clonotype with a few counts. CDR3: CASSPETDTQYF. For the CDR3, the DNA is TGTGCCAGCAGTCCCGAGACAGATACGCAGTATTTT. The chain has TRBV25-1 and TRBJ2-3, with D uncertain. Germline CDR1 is MGHDK and CDR2 is SYGVNS. V lost 5 bases to trimming and J lost 3 bases, with 6 bases between them. This CDR3 is 12 amino acids long.

This rearrangement joins TRBV4-2 to TRBJ1-6; D ambiguous. Germline CDR1 and CDR2: LGHNA and YNFKEQ. With 2 bases removed from V and 9 bases from J, the gap between germline ends came to 20 bases. The CDR3 length is 17 residues. CDR3 sequence: CASSQTAEVGRSSPLHF. The CDR3 DNA reads TGTGCCAGCAGCCAAACCGCCGAAGTAGGGCGGAGTTCACCCCTCCACTTT.

The gene calls are TRBV6-5 and TRBJ2-7, with 7 positions matching TRBD2. With 0 bases clipped from V and 3 bases from J, the junction kept 5 bases outside the gene matches. The CDR3 has 15 residues. Germline CDR1 reads MNHEY; CDR2 reads SVGAGI. DNA of the CDR3: TGTGCCAGCAGTTACTCGGGAGGGAGAGGCTACGAGCAGTACTTC. Its translation is CASSYSGGRGYEQYF.

This clonotype was counted only a few times. The chain links TRBV9 to TRBJ2-1; TRBD2 matches at 15 bases. The germline V gene has CDR1 SGDLS and CDR2 YYNGEE. V dropped 4 bases and J dropped 0; count of bases not matched to a gene: 5. This CDR3 is 18 amino acids long. The CDR3 sequence: CASSSGLAGGSSYNEQFF. The DNA of the CDR3 is TGTGCCAGCAGCTCGGGACTAGCGGGGGGTAGCTCCTACAATGAGCAGTTCTTC.

The V gene is TRBV27, the J gene TRBJ2-5; D ambiguous. The V gene's germline CDR1 is MNHEY and CDR2 SMNVEV (reference sequence). V lost 3 bases and J lost 5, with 10 bases in between. The length of the CDR3 is 13 residues. The CDR3 DNA is TGTGCCAGCAGTTTGGTGTCCGGGGAGACCCAGTACTTC. This codes for CASSLVSGETQYF.

This clonotype appeared a few times. The DNA for the CDR3 is TGTGCCACCAGTGATTTGGGGACTACCGACAATGAGCAGTTCTTC. Amino acids: CATSDLGTTDNEQFF. J is TRBJ2-1 and V is TRBV24-1; 7 nucleotides match TRBD2. The germline CDR1 and CDR2 sequences are KGHDR and SFDVKD. Trimming at V came to 0 bases and at J to 5 bases, leaving 3 bases not matched to a gene. This CDR3 is built from 15 residues.

The gene calls are TRBV24-1 and TRBJ2-5; TRBD1 matches 9 bases. J lost 5 bases, V lost 4 bases, and 4 bases had no gene match. Germline CDR1 and CDR2: KGHDR and SFDVKD. There are 14 residues in the CDR3. The DNA for the CDR3 is TGTGCCACCAGTGAGACAGGGGGTGGGGAGACCCAGTACTTC. Translation gives CATSETGGGETQYF.

This clonotype was seen only a few times. The chain combines TRBV12-3 or TRBV12-4 with TRBJ1-1; no clear D. Trimming cost V 6 bases and J 4 bases, with 18 bases left between them. This CDR3 comprises 15 residues. The CDR3 nucleotides read TGTGCCAGCAGCCCGCCGGGGAACCGACCCACTGAAGCTTTCTTT. Translating it yields CASSPPGNRPTEAFF.

This clonotype was counted between two and nine times. This chain connects TRBV9 to TRBJ2-7, with TRBD2 as a possible D gene (5 bases). Per germline, CDR1 SGDLS and CDR2 YYNGEE. There are 13 residues in the CDR3. Trimming left V 2 bases short and J 7 bases short, with 13 bases between. Here the CDR3 DNA reads TGTGCCAGCAGCGTGGGAGCATCGGGTGAGCAGTACTTC. Amino acids: CASSVGASGEQYF.

This sequence joins TRBV29-1 and TRBJ1-1; TRBD1 matches 8 bases. The germline V gene has CDR1 SQVTM and CDR2 ANQGSEA. The CDR3 totals 17 residues. V lost 3 bases to trimming and J lost 3 bases; unmatched junction nucleotides: 15. In DNA, the CDR3 is TGCAGCGTTGATATGTACGGACAGGGTGGGAGGTACACTGAAGCTTTCTTT. Its translation is CSVDMYGQGGRYTEAFF.

This clonotype has more than one count but fewer than ten. The chain links TRBV18 to TRBJ1-2, with D maybe TRBD1 (5 bases). Germline loops: CDR1 KGHSH, CDR2 LQKENI. CDR3 length: 14 residues. The V end lost 3 bases, the J end lost 4 bases, and 12 bases lay between the germline ends. As DNA, the CDR3 is TGTGCCAGCTCACCGGGTCACCAGGGCTATGGCTACACCTTC. As protein: CASSPGHQGYGYTF. Filled out from reference TRBV18 and TRBJ1-2, the complete variable domain reads NAGVMQNPRHLVRRRGQEARLRCSPMKGHSHVYWYRQLPEEGLKFMVYLQKENIIDESGMPKERFSAEFPKEGPSILRIQQVVRGDSAAYFCASSPGHQGYGYTFGSGTRLTVV.

This chain uses TRBV12-3 or TRBV12-4 with TRBJ2-2; the match to TRBD1 covers 7 bases. V gave up 6 bases and J gave up 6 bases; unmatched junction bases: 10. The CDR3 is 15 amino acids. CDR3 residues: CASSWGTAYAGELFF. The CDR3 region has the DNA TGTGCCAGCAGCTGGGGGACAGCCTACGCCGGGGAGCTGTTTTTT.

The chain carries TRBV12-3 or TRBV12-4 and TRBJ1-2; 7 nucleotides line up with TRBD1. The CDR3 totals 14 residues. Trimming removed 2 bases from V and 8 bases from J; junction bases left unmatched: 8. CDR3 protein: CASSLLRGGDGYTF. CDR3 sequence (DNA): TGTGCCAGCAGTTTACTGAGAGGGGGCGACGGCTACACCTTC.

This clonotype has just a few counts. The chain employs TRBV7-9 and TRBJ1-5; 7 bases are a match to TRBD1. This CDR3 region has 14 residues. CDR1 and CDR2 (germline): SEHNR, FQNEAQ (reference sequence). The trim removed 4 bases at V and 4 bases at J, leaving 4 bases unmatched. The chain's CDR3 is CASSSTGKNQPQHF. CDR3 DNA sequence: TGTGCCAGCAGCTCGACAGGGAAGAATCAGCCCCAGCATTTT.